The rows below give T cell receptor beta chains drawn from one sample of a study of T-cell memory formation after mild COVID-19. TCRdb used MiXCR to reprocess the 5' RACE reads, holding one entry per CDR3 protein. The table lists fewer than 95,000 distinct CDR3 sequences, 10% to 15% of them singletons, with about 27% in the top ten. Sequenced material: PBMCs or a T cell subset sorted from them (not recorded which). These TCRs come from an adult woman who had mild COVID-19 (a few samples of this study predate the infection). Cell type and time point are not known. CDR3s include the opening cysteine and the closing phenylalanine or tryptophan. A D gene is named only where the DNA matches it firmly. Size is omitted from some rows. Given values are once, few, many or a class for expanded clones.

abundance	j_gene	v_gene	d_gene	CDR3nt	CDR3aa
-	TRBJ1-2	TRBV7-9	TRBD1	TGTGCCAGCAGCTTAGATGCGAAGGGGGCAAATGGCTACACCTTC	CASSLDAKGANGYTF
-	TRBJ2-3	TRBV4-1	-	TGCGCCAGCAGCCAAGATACGGTAACAGATACGCAGTATTTT	CASSQDTVTDTQYF
few	TRBJ2-3	TRBV6-5	TRBD1	TGTGCCAGCAGTAACCTACCGGGACAGGGGATAGATACGCAGTATTTT	CASSNLPGQGIDTQYF
-	TRBJ2-7	TRBV20-1	TRBD2	TGCAGTGCCACCGGACTAGCGAACTCCTACGAGCAGTACTTC	CSATGLANSYEQYF
-	TRBJ2-1	TRBV29-1	TRBD2	TGCAGCGTTGGAGGGGGTCTAGCGGGAGGGAATGAGCAGTTCTTC	CSVGGGLAGGNEQFF
-	TRBJ2-3	TRBV7-9	TRBD1	TGTGCCAGCAGCTCCCCGACAGGGTGGACGCAGTATTTT	CASSSPTGWTQYF
-	TRBJ1-6	TRBV21-1	-	TGTGCCAGCAGCAAAAAAGGTCCGGGACGAGGCGATTCACCCCTCCACTTT	CASSKKGPGRGDSPLHF
few	TRBJ2-7	TRBV7-2	-	TGTGCCAGCAGCTTAGCGTGGAGAGGGGGCGAGCAGTACTTC	CASSLAWRGGEQYF
-	TRBJ2-7	TRBV9	-	TGTGCCAGCAGCGCGGCCGGGACATCCGTAGAAGAGCAGTACTTC	CASSAAGTSVEEQYF
-	TRBJ1-5	TRBV20-1	-	TGCAGTGCTAGAGAATTACAAGGGAATCAGCCCCAGCATTTT	CSARELQGNQPQHF
many	TRBJ2-1	TRBV19	TRBD2	TGTGCCAGTAGTACCTTAGCGGGAGAGTACAATGAGCAGTTCTTC	CASSTLAGEYNEQFF
-	TRBJ2-1	TRBV11-2	-	TGTGCCAGCAGCTTAGCCCTAGGACAGCGTGAAAATGAGCAGTTCTTC	CASSLALGQRENEQFF
-	TRBJ2-2	TRBV29-1	TRBD2	TGCAGCGTTGAAGAAGGCCTAGCGGGACGGGCCGGGGAGCTGTTTTTT	CSVEEGLAGRAGELFF
few	TRBJ2-1	TRBV7-6	TRBD2	TGTGCCAGCAGCCCGGGGGTAGCGGGAGTAGCTCCCAATGAGCAGTTCTTC	CASSPGVAGVAPNEQFF